This T cell receptor beta chain is drawn from a study of post-analysis software for immune sequencing data. As to this clonotype: The antigen is undetermined.

The authors incorporated unique molecular identifiers into the TCR beta cDNA libraries. The authors obtained about 520,000 cDNA molecules from approximately 0.95 to 9.8 million T cells. TCRdb ran MiXCR on the PCR reads and lists one entry per CDR3 protein. The profile shows roughly 620,000 distinct CDR3 sequences, 44% of them singletons. Broader study findings: The study found significantly lower normalized Chao1 diversity in multiple sclerosis patients than in controls. Samples sharing a preparation batch grouped tightly together when assessed by F measure. Patients showed TRBV5-6, TRBV5-1 and TRBV20-1 among several TRBV segments more frequent than in controls.

In germline, CDR1 is SGHRS, CDR2 YFSETQ. The length of the CDR3 is 16 residues. This rearrangement joins TRBV5-1 to TRBJ2-5, with 9 bases aligning to TRBD1. The tail of the sequence fits TRBJ2-7 better, so the J call may be wrong. The receptor comes from a girl between 10 and 17 years old with multiple sclerosis. Sequenced input: blood. The DNA of the CDR3 is TGCGCCAGCAGCCGCAGTACCGGGACAGGGACTTACGAGCAGTACTTC. Translation: CASSRSTGTGTYEQYF.